The source of this T cell receptor beta chain is a study of cytomegalovirus exposure and HLA in healthy donors. The study's findings and limits: Presence/absence analysis assumed near-uniform sequencing depth across donors.

The PCR employed 60 Vbeta primers together with 13 Jbeta primers. Here immunoSEQ multiplex PCR was the method, and the copy in TCRdb shows in-frame clones only, minus some. The data show 160,000 or so clones, roughly 87% seen once. The length of the CDR3 is 15 residues. The J segment lost 9 bases and the V segment lost 0 bases, leaving 7 bases of the junction unmatched. Germline V gene sequence: CDR1 SGHAT, CDR2 FQNNGV. With respect to this clone: Its antigen is not known.

This chain uses TRBV11-2 with TRBJ2-1; 8 bases agree with TRBD2. Sample: PBMCs. The origin of this receptor is a man in his fifties or sixties in good health and CMV-seropositive. The CDR3 DNA is TGTGCCAGCAGCTTAGAGGTCGGGGGGGTCATTGAGCAGTTCTTC. Translation gives CASSLEVGGVIEQFF.